What follows describes a single T cell receptor beta chain. As yet, its antigen is unknown. This sample is part of a study of CD8 T cells in ankylosing spondylitis. Findings and caveats of the study: Made up of eight highly homologous variants, a TCR beta motif appeared characteristic of ankylosing spondylitis blood.

TCRdb re-analysed the 5' RACE reads in MiXCR, keeping a single row per CDR3 protein. This sample yields a few hundred thousand distinct CDR3 sequences, of which around 24% are seen a single time; 15% to 20% belongs to the top ten. The V and J ends lost 2 bases and 9 bases respectively, with 17 bases between them. Germline values: CDR1 MNHNS, CDR2 SASEGT. The CDR3 consists of 15 residues. The specimen was blood, either unsorted or a sorted T cell fraction (not recorded which). The TCR originated in a male donor with ankylosing spondylitis. This rearrangement joins TRBV6-1 to TRBJ2-1; D unresolved. The CDR3 reads CASSESRLVGGEQFF. Here the CDR3 DNA reads TGTGCCAGCAGTGAATCTCGGCTAGTGGGTGGTGAGCAGTTCTTC.